The clone carrying this T cell receptor beta chain was found once. Its antigen is as yet unknown. The data were taken from a study of cytomegalovirus exposure and HLA in healthy donors. Findings and caveats of the study: According to the study, 180 or so TCR beta chains were cytomegalovirus-associated. Later work associated fewer than 20,000 TCR beta sequences with HLA alleles at 0.05 false discovery rate.

13 Jbeta primers and 60 Vbeta primers were used for the PCR. Produced via immunoSEQ multiplex PCR; TCRdb's table is partial and in-frame only. The table has about 120,000 clones, 78% seen once. Germline CDR1 reads SGHDN; CDR2 reads FVKESK. The V gene lost 3 bases and the J gene lost 2 bases, with 23 bases spanning the gap. The CDR3 is made up of 18 amino acids. The chain recombines TRBV14 with TRBJ2-7; weak D call: TRBD1 (5 bases). The specimen sequenced was PBMCs. The sequence was collected from a woman aged 25-40 years in good health and CMV-seropositive. CDR3 protein: CASSHTSGPRQKTYEQYF. CDR3 in DNA: TGTGCCAGCAGCCACACCTCTGGACCGAGACAGAAAACCTACGAGCAGTACTTC. The full variable domain, rest sourced from reference TRBV14 and TRBJ2-7, is EAGVTQFPSHSVIEKGQTVTLRCDPISGHDNLYWYRRVMGKEIKFLLHFVKESKQDESGMPNNRFLAERTGGTYSTLKVQPAELEDSGVYFCASSHTSGPRQKTYEQYFGPGTRLTVT.